A single sample gave rise to the 14 T cell receptor beta chains below, sequenced in a study of blood T cell repertoires in COVID-19. Repertoires were generated with immunoSEQ multiplex PCR, while TCRdb's copy carries only in-frame clones and drops some. This sample has approximately 220,000 clones, with about 90% found just once. Sequencing input: PBMCs or T cells enriched from blood (not recorded which). These receptors were taken from a man aged 25 to 40 who had recovered from COVID-19.

The V call is TRBV18, the J call TRBJ1-1; 9 bases match TRBD1. V was pared by 3 bases and J by 0 bases, with 5 bases of the junction left unmatched. The CDR3 covers 16 residues. Looked up from germline, CDR1 is KGHSH and CDR2 is LQKENI. The CDR3 here is CASSPRGQGMNTEAFF. The CDR3 DNA is TGTGCCAGCTCACCGAGGGGACAGGGAATGAACACTGAAGCTTTCTTT.

This sequence joins TRBV2 and TRBJ1-6; a possible D gene is TRBD1 (6 bases). CDR3 size: 14 residues. V was shortened by 4 bases and J by 13 bases, with 17 bases between the two germline ends. In germline, CDR1 is SNHLY, CDR2 FYNNEI. CDR3 protein: CASSATGPLSPLHF. The CDR3 DNA is TGTGCCAGCAGTGCCACAGGGCCCCTATCGCCCCTCCACTTT.

This rearrangement joins TRBV5-3 to TRBJ1-1; D perhaps matches TRBD1 (6 bases). TRBV5-3 is reported as an ORF; its role is uncertain. The CDR3 runs to 17 residues. V lost 1 base, J lost 3 bases, and 19 bases lay in between. The CDR3 DNA is TGTGCCAGAAGCTTGATAGGGGGGGAGACTGCTGACACTGAAGCTTTCTTT. Amino acids: CARSLIGGETADTEAFF.

This chain joins TRBV27 and TRBJ2-3; 8 nucleotides align to TRBD2. This CDR3 is built from 16 residues. Germline V gene sequence: CDR1 MNHEY, CDR2 SMNVEV (reference sequence). V trimming: 2 bases; J trimming: 2 bases; junction bases outside the gene matches: 6. CDR3 in amino acids: CASSLGREGFTDTQYF. In DNA form, the CDR3 reads TGTGCCAGCAGTTTAGGTCGGGAGGGCTTCACAGATACGCAGTATTTT.

V is TRBV5-5 and J is TRBJ1-6; TRBD1 agrees at 7 bases. This CDR3 region has 16 residues. Trimming at V came to 4 bases and at J to 1 base, leaving 5 bases not matched to a gene. In germline, CDR1 is SGHKS, CDR2 YYEKEE (reference sequence). In DNA form, the CDR3 reads TGTGCCAGCAGCGGAGACAGGGTTTCCTATAATTCACCCCTCCACTTT. The encoded protein is CASSGDRVSYNSPLHF.

J is TRBJ2-3 and V is TRBV11-2; 7 nucleotides match TRBD2. This CDR3 spans 15 amino acids. Trimming removed 5 bases from V and 2 bases from J; junction bases left unmatched: 7. Germline values: CDR1 SGHAT, CDR2 FQNNGV. The CDR3 DNA reads TGTGCCAGCAGCCCCCTAGCGGAGCACACAGATACGCAGTATTTT. It codes for CASSPLAEHTDTQYF.

This chain links TRBV30 with TRBJ2-5; TRBD1 aligns across 9 bases. The CDR3 is 13 residues long. Germline-derived CDR1 and CDR2 are GTSNPN and SVGIG (reference sequence). Trimming took 3 bases from V and 3 from J; bases not matched to a gene: 2. The CDR3 protein is CAWRDRGKETQYF. The CDR3 coding sequence is TGTGCCTGGAGGGACAGGGGCAAAGAGACCCAGTACTTC.

The rearrangement uses TRBV7-2 and TRBJ2-5, with 7 bases fitting TRBD2. Unmatched junction bases numbered 6, after V lost 0 bases and J lost 5 bases. The germline CDR1 and CDR2 sequences are SGHTA and FQGNSA. The CDR3 runs to 15 residues. CDR3 DNA: TGTGCCAGCAGCTTAGCGGCGGGAGTTGGGGAGACCCAGTACTTC. It codes for CASSLAAGVGETQYF.

This clone showed up just once. The chain has TRBV11-2 and TRBJ1-1; 7 nucleotides agree with TRBD1. The CDR3 loop spans 15 amino acids. Germline assignment: CDR1 SGHAT and CDR2 FQNNGV. J lost 2 bases, V lost 5 bases, and 8 bases had no gene match. CDR3 sequence reads: CASSARQGSNTEAFF. In nucleotides, the CDR3 is TGTGCCAGCAGCGCAAGACAGGGATCAAACACTGAAGCTTTCTTT. Full variable domain (outside the CDR3, taken from reference TRBV11-2 and TRBJ1-1): EAGVAQSPRYKIIEKRQSVAFWCNPISGHATLYWYQQILGQGPKLLIQFQNNGVVDDSQLPKDRFSAERLKGVDSTLKIQPAKLEDSAVYLCASSARQGSNTEAFFGQGTRLTVV.

The rearrangement uses TRBV3-1 (or the pseudogene TRBV3-2) and TRBJ2-2; D might be TRBD2 (6 bases). The V end lost 1 base, the J end lost 7 bases, and 10 bases lay between the germline ends. This CDR3 has 14 residues. Germline assignment: CDR1 LGHDT and CDR2 YNNKEL (reference sequence). In DNA form, the CDR3 reads TGTGCCAGCAGCCAAGGAACTAGCCGCGGGGAGCTGTTTTTT. Residues: CASSQGTSRGELFF.

The chain combines TRBV7-9 with TRBJ1-2; tentative D call: TRBD1 (5 bases). Germline CDR1 SEHNR, CDR2 FQNEAQ (reference sequence). The CDR3 loop spans 15 amino acids. Trimming left V 6 bases short and J 0 bases short, with 14 bases between. The CDR3 loop is CASRAWGGANYGYTF. The CDR3 DNA sequence: TGTGCCAGCAGGGCATGGGGGGGAGCTAACTATGGCTACACCTTC.

The chain is built from TRBV10-2 and TRBJ1-2; no definite D call. The CDR3 is 13 amino acids. Trimming cost V 6 bases and J 2 bases, with 10 bases left between them. Germline values: CDR1 WSHSY, CDR2 SAAADI. CDR3 coding DNA: TGCGCCAGCAGGCGGGGTCCAAACTATGGCTACACCTTC. This sequence encodes CASRRGPNYGYTF.

CDR3 bases: TGTGCCAGCAGTGAGCGGGAGGGGATAGGGTATGAGCAGTTCTTC. Translating it yields CASSEREGIGYEQFF. This chain links TRBV2 with TRBJ2-1; 9 bases agree with TRBD2. Looked up from germline, CDR1 is SNHLY and CDR2 is FYNNEI. Unmatched junction bases numbered 8, after V lost 3 bases and J lost 8 bases. This CDR3 region has 15 residues.

V is TRBV5-4 and J is TRBJ1-2, with 8 bases fitting TRBD1. In germline, CDR1 is SGHNT, CDR2 YYREEE (reference sequence). The CDR3 is 16 residues long. The ends lost 4 bases at V and 5 bases at J; junction bases unmatched: 13. The CDR3: CASSVGSAGGGYGYTF. The CDR3 bases are TGTGCCAGCAGCGTGGGGTCGGCAGGGGGCGGGTATGGCTACACCTTC.